Following are 14 T cell receptor beta chains from one sample sequenced in a study of blood T cell repertoires in COVID-19. This table comes from immunoSEQ multiplex PCR, and its TCRdb copy is limited to in-frame clones, with some not included. The table has over 200,000 clones, 80% to 90% seen once; the top ten hold 4.5% to 7.5%. The sequencing input was peripheral blood. Source of these receptors: a man older than 75 with acute or convalescent COVID-19.

The chain is built from TRBV5-5 and TRBJ1-1, with unresolved D. Trimming left V 4 bases short and J 0 bases short, with 10 bases between. The CDR3 contains 14 residues. From germline, CDR1 is SGHKS and CDR2 YYEKEE (reference sequence). CDR3 loop: CASSPHTVNTEAFF. The CDR3 coding sequence is TGTGCCAGCAGCCCCCATACAGTGAACACTGAAGCTTTCTTT.

V and J are TRBV5-8 and TRBJ2-3; D perhaps matches TRBD2 (6 bases). The germline V gene has CDR1 SGHTS and CDR2 YDEGEE. V dropped 6 bases and J dropped 1 base, with 21 bases sitting between them. CDR3 length: 17 residues. CDR3 coding DNA: TGTGCCAGCAAAGCTTATAGGGGCGGGGATGGCACAGATACGCAGTATTTT. Translated: CASKAYRGGDGTDTQYF.

The V gene is TRBV6-2 or TRBV6-3, the J gene TRBJ1-5; D remains ambiguous. The germline V gene has CDR1 MNHEY and CDR2 SVGEGT. V gave up 2 bases and J gave up 7 bases, with 21 bases separating them. The CDR3 covers 17 residues. The CDR3 coding sequence is TGTGCCAGCAGTTACCACCTCCAAGCTGGAGGGAGGCAGCCCCAGCATTTT. Amino acids: CASSYHLQAGGRQPQHF.

This clone was seen once. The CDR3 sequence: CSVEDQRGSGNTIYF. The CDR3 DNA follows: TGCAGCGTTGAAGATCAAAGAGGGTCCGGAAACACCATATATTTT. The V gene is TRBV29-1, the J gene TRBJ1-3, with unresolved D. The CDR3 sequence is 15 residues long. V lost 0 bases and J 4 bases, leaving 13 bases between the germline ends. Germline CDR1 and CDR2: SQVTM and ANQGSEA.

The rearrangement links TRBV2 to TRBJ1-5; 7 bases align to TRBD1. The J segment lost 9 bases and the V segment lost 6 bases, leaving 17 bases of the junction unmatched. Germline CDR1 reads SNHLY; CDR2 reads FYNNEI. The CDR3 runs to 16 residues. In nucleotides, the CDR3 is TGTGCCAGCAGCTCCCCTCAGGGGGTAAGGTTGACGCCCCAGCATTTT. Translation gives CASSSPQGVRLTPQHF.

V is TRBV5-1 and J is TRBJ2-7; 10 bases map to TRBD1. This CDR3 has 15 amino acids. Germline V gene data show CDR1 as SGHRS and CDR2 as YFSETQ. The V and J ends lost 5 bases and 3 bases, in that order; junction bases with no gene match: 8. The CDR3 coding sequence is TGCGCCAGCAGTCCCGGGACAGGGGCTAACTACGAGCAGTACGTC. Translating it yields CASSPGTGANYEQYV.

The chain links TRBV6-5 to TRBJ1-6; TRBD1 matches at 7 bases. V shed 5 bases, J shed 9 bases, and the junction held 7 bases outside the gene matches. Germline V gene data show CDR1 as MNHEY and CDR2 as SVGAGI. The CDR3 has 14 residues. CDR3: CASSRQGLGSPLHF. The CDR3 bases are TGTGCCAGCAGTCGACAGGGTTTGGGTTCACCCCTCCACTTT.

This chain links TRBV11-3 with TRBJ2-1; D may be TRBD2 (6 bases). The CDR3 spans 15 residues. V lost 1 base to trimming and J lost 6 bases, with 13 bases between them. CDR1 is SGHNT and CDR2 is YENEEA in the germline V gene. DNA of the CDR3: TGTGCCAGCAGCTTAGGAAAGCGGGCCTTCAATGAGCAGTTCTTC. Translated: CASSLGKRAFNEQFF.

V and J are TRBV28 and TRBJ2-3, with 8 bases aligning to TRBD2. The CDR3 length is 16 residues. Losses at the gene ends were 5 bases for V and 0 bases for J; bases not matched to a gene: 7. CDR1 is MDHEN and CDR2 is SYDVKM in the germline V gene. In nucleotides, the CDR3 is TGTGCCAGCAGTCCGACTAGCGCGATGAGCACAGATACGCAGTATTTT. This codes for CASSPTSAMSTDTQYF.

This clone was recorded a few times. The V gene is TRBV7-9, the J gene TRBJ1-1; D gene unclear. The CDR3 runs to 13 residues. Germline CDR1 SEHNR, CDR2 FQNEAQ (reference sequence). Trimming took 6 bases from V and 8 from J, leaving 16 bases between them. CDR3 DNA: TGTGCCAGCAGGTCCGAGCGCGGGCACGAAGCTTTCTTT. Its translation is CASRSERGHEAFF.

This clone was observed a few times. The rearrangement joins TRBV6-6 to TRBJ2-6, with 8 bases fitting TRBD2. Germline CDR1 is MNHNY and CDR2 is SVGAGI (reference sequence). The CDR3 runs 16 residues. V was pared by 7 bases and J by 2 bases, with 7 bases of the junction left unmatched. The CDR3 reads CASTDGGAPGANVLTF. The CDR3 DNA reads as TGTGCCAGCACCGACGGGGGGGCGCCTGGGGCCAACGTCCTGACTTTC.

This clone was detected once. The rearrangement links TRBV18 to TRBJ2-6, with TRBD1 as a possible D gene (6 bases). CDR1 and CDR2 from the germline V gene are KGHSH and LQKENI. CDR3 length: 18 amino acids. Trimming cost V 5 bases and J 0 bases, with 17 bases left between them. The CDR3 region is CASSTTPGHLSGANVLTF. DNA of the CDR3: TGTGCCAGCTCAACCACGCCGGGACATCTCTCTGGGGCCAACGTCCTGACTTTC. Variable domain in full (rest from reference TRBV18 and TRBJ2-6): NAGVMQNPRHLVRRRGQEARLRCSPMKGHSHVYWYRQLPEEGLKFMVYLQKENIIDESGMPKERFSAEFPKEGPSILRIQQVVRGDSAAYFCASSTTPGHLSGANVLTFGAGSRLTVL.

This sequence joins TRBV7-2 and TRBJ1-4; the D is unclear. V was shortened by 3 bases and J by 8 bases, with 10 bases between the two germline ends. The V gene's germline CDR1 is SGHTA and CDR2 FQGNSA. The CDR3 consists of 13 residues. The CDR3 is CASSFRRAEKLFF. In DNA form, the CDR3 reads TGTGCCAGCAGCTTCAGGAGGGCGGAAAAACTGTTTTTT.

The chain is built from TRBV27 and TRBJ2-5, with 8 bases matching TRBD1. With 6 bases clipped from V and 7 bases from J, the junction kept 7 bases outside the gene matches. CDR3 length equals 13 residues. Germline CDR1 MNHEY, CDR2 SMNVEV (reference sequence). CDR3 region: CASSLGQGWTQYF. CDR3 in DNA: TGTGCCAGCAGCCTCGGACAGGGATGGACCCAGTACTTC.